Sequencing of this TCR beta chain was carried out in a study of blood T cells in healthy people across ages. Using a J-beta primer mix together with a sample-barcoded 5' primer, a second PCR was run for about 7 to 12 cycles. One entry per CDR3 protein, called by TCRdb with MiXCR from the 5' RACE reads. Counted here are over 600,000 distinct CDR3 sequences, around three fifths occurring once; the ten biggest clones make up around 25%. The CDR3 is 15 residues long. Germline values: CDR1 SGHAT, CDR2 FQNNGV. Between the trimmed V and J ends, which lost 1 base and 8 bases, there was a span of 15 bases. This clonotype was obtained from a man between 40 and 49 years old in good health. Sequencing was done on a sample of blood. The V call is TRBV11-2, the J call TRBJ2-1; D is perhaps TRBD1 or TRBD2 (5 bases each). The CDR3 DNA sequence: TGTGCCAGCAGCTTAGTGAGAGGGGACCTGGATGAGCAGTTCTTC. As protein: CASSLVRGDLDEQFF.